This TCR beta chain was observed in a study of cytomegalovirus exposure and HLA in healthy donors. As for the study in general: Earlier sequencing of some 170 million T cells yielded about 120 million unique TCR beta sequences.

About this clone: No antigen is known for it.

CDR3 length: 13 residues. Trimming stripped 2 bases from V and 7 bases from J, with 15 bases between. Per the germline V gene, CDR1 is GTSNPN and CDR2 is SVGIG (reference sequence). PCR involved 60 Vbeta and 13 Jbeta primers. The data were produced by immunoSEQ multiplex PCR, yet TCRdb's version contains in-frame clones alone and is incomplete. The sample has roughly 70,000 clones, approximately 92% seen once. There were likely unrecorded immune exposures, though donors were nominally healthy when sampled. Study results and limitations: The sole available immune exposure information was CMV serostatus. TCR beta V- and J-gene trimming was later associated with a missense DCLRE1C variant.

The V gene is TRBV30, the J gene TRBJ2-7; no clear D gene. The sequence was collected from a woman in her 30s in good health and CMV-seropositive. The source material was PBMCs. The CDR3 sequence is CAWSTGLLREQYF. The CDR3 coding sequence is TGTGCCTGGAGTACTGGTCTCCTACGGGAGCAGTACTTC.